The 12 T cell receptor beta chains below all came from one sample that was sequenced in a study of T cell responses to AZD1222 COVID-19 vaccine. Data came from immunoSEQ multiplex PCR; TCRdb stores just in-frame clones and leaves some out. The sample has around 84,000 clones, around 91% seen once. The sequences come from peripheral blood, collected on day 0 of AZD1222 vaccination. All receptors come from an adult in good health.

The chain uses TRBV24-1 and TRBJ1-4, with D possibly TRBD1 on 6 matching bases. CDR3 size: 15 residues. V lost 4 bases and J lost 8, with 16 bases in between. Germline V lookup: CDR1 KGHDR, CDR2 SFDVKD. CDR3 residues: CATSDPQGPGEKLFF. The CDR3 DNA follows: TGTGCCACCAGTGACCCGCAGGGGCCCGGGGAAAAACTGTTTTTT.

The chain employs TRBV30 and TRBJ1-5; no definite D call. The germline V gene encodes CDR1 GTSNPN and CDR2 SVGIG (reference sequence). The CDR3 loop spans 12 amino acids. V lost 0 bases and J lost 7, with 7 bases in between. CDR3 nucleotides: TGTGCCTGGAGTGTTTTTAGACAGCCCCAGCATTTT. Amino acids: CAWSVFRQPQHF.

This clone was detected once. The chain combines TRBV21-1 with TRBJ2-1; the table's D call of TRBD2 was not tested on the DNA. TRBV21-1 is classified as a pseudogene. The CDR3 runs 19 residues. The CDR3 DNA sequence: TGTGCCAGCAGCTCTCGGACTAGCGGGAGGGAAGCTGCTTATTATGAGCAGTTCTTC. Translated: CASSSRTSGREAAYYEQFF.

The chain combines TRBV28 with TRBJ1-2; TRBD1 matches at 8 bases. The germline gives CDR1 MDHEN, CDR2 SYDVKM. The CDR3 is made up of 15 amino acids. Trimming cost V 2 bases and J 5 bases; bases outside gene matches: 7. CDR3 protein: CASSLRRTGRYGYTF. The CDR3 nucleotides read TGTGCCAGCAGTTTAAGGCGGACAGGGAGGTATGGCTACACCTTC.

The chain carries TRBV2 and TRBJ2-7; possible D gene TRBD1, 6 bases. Trimming cost V 7 bases and J 0 bases, with 16 bases left between them. Germline lookup yields CDR1 SNHLY and CDR2 FYNNEI. This CDR3 contains 15 residues. Here the CDR3 DNA reads TGTGCCAGCAAATCTCCGACAGGCGCCTCCTACGAGCAGTACTTC. Amino acid sequence: CASKSPTGASYEQYF.

The gene calls are TRBV9 and TRBJ2-7, with D perhaps matching TRBD1 or TRBD2 (6 bases each). CDR1 is SGDLS, CDR2 YYNGEE, per germline. Trimming took 3 bases from V and 4 from J, leaving 23 bases between them. This CDR3 is built from 17 residues. The CDR3 DNA reads TGTGCCAGCAGCGCTAGCCCCCTGGAGGGGGGCGCGTACGAGCAGTACTTC. Encoded protein: CASSASPLEGGAYEQYF.

The chain has TRBV11-2 and TRBJ1-2; D not certain. Trimming stripped 5 bases from V and 3 bases from J, with 10 bases between. Per the germline V gene, CDR1 is SGHAT and CDR2 is FQNNGV. This CDR3 region has 13 residues. CDR3 DNA sequence: TGTGCCAGCAGCCCTGACCCCGACTATGGCTACACCTTC. Its translation is CASSPDPDYGYTF.

The rearrangement uses TRBV27 and TRBJ1-2; D is unresolved. The V gene lost 2 bases and the J gene lost 6 bases, with 10 bases spanning the gap. Germline V gene data show CDR1 as MNHEY and CDR2 as SMNVEV (reference sequence). The CDR3 loop spans 13 amino acids. The CDR3 spells CASSLDGEHGYTF. CDR3 sequence (DNA): TGTGCCAGCAGTTTAGACGGGGAGCATGGCTACACCTTC.

This clone was seen just once. This chain connects TRBV29-1 to TRBJ1-4; tentatively, D is TRBD1 (6 bases). Germline V lookup: CDR1 SQVTM, CDR2 ANQGSEA. The CDR3 has 15 amino acids. With 7 bases removed from V and 6 bases from J, the gap between germline ends came to 21 bases. CDR3: CSAIGGDTLYEKLFF. CDR3 bases: TGCAGCGCCATCGGGGGGGACACACTTTATGAAAAACTGTTTTTT.

V usage is TRBV18 and J usage is TRBJ2-6, with a possible D match to TRBD2 (5 bases). V was shortened by 3 bases and J by 6 bases, with 12 bases between the two germline ends. Germline CDR1 KGHSH, CDR2 LQKENI. There are 15 residues in the CDR3. The CDR3 DNA follows: TGTGCCAGCTCACCGGACTGGTTTTCGGCCAACGTCCTGACTTTC. Amino acid sequence: CASSPDWFSANVLTF.

V gene TRBV27 combines with J gene TRBJ1-5, with TRBD1 matching 7 bases. V shed 1 base, J shed 6 bases, and the junction held 6 bases outside the gene matches. CDR1 MNHEY and CDR2 SMNVEV come from the germline V gene (reference sequence). The length of the CDR3 is 15 residues. The CDR3, as DNA: TGTGCCAGCAGTTTATTTCAGGGGGGAGGTCAGCCCCAGCATTTT. Translation: CASSLFQGGGQPQHF.

This chain uses TRBV5-4 with TRBJ2-7; TRBD1 matches at 9 bases. Germline CDR1 is SGHNT and CDR2 is YYREEE (reference sequence). Trimming at V came to 4 bases and at J to 2 bases, leaving 4 bases not matched to a gene. The CDR3 is 14 amino acids. The CDR3 sequence is CASSRDRATYEQYF. CDR3 in DNA: TGTGCCAGCAGCCGGGACAGGGCCACCTACGAGCAGTACTTC.